This record looks at one T cell receptor beta chain sequence and its context. Its antigen remains unidentified. The sample belongs to a study of cytomegalovirus exposure and HLA in healthy donors. Study-level results: Researchers reportedly found TCR beta sequences accurately predicted most subjects' HLA-A and HLA-B alleles. An analysis done earlier found most TCR beta V segments productive about 87% or about 30% of the time.

This cohort consisted of healthy bone marrow donors. Sampled while nominally healthy, donors likely had unrecorded immune exposures. The PCR employed 60 Vbeta primers together with 13 Jbeta primers. This table comes from immunoSEQ multiplex PCR, and its TCRdb copy is limited to in-frame clones, with some not included. Among about 61,000 clones listed, about 89% were seen once. Sequenced input: PBMCs. This receptor was taken from a man aged 30 to 39 in good health and CMV-seropositive.

The CDR3 is CASRRGFRNTEAFF. The CDR3 DNA reads TGTGCCAGCAGAAGGGGGTTCCGGAACACTGAAGCTTTCTTT. The chain carries TRBV28 and TRBJ1-1; a weak D match, TRBD1 (6 bases). V gave up 6 bases and J gave up 1 base, with 12 bases separating them. This CDR3 has 14 residues. Per germline, CDR1 MDHEN and CDR2 SYDVKM.